The 27 T cell receptor beta chains below come from one sample, sequenced in a study of cytomegalovirus exposure and HLA in healthy donors. The PCR employed 60 Vbeta primers together with 13 Jbeta primers. The data were produced by immunoSEQ multiplex PCR, yet TCRdb's version contains in-frame clones alone and is incomplete. The table records approximately 150,000 clones, around 79% of them present only once. Sequenced input: PBMCs. These TCRs come from a woman between 40 and 55 years old in good health and CMV-seropositive.

The genes are TRBV5-6 and TRBJ2-3, with a weak D call TRBD1 (6 bases). The CDR3 extends over 14 amino acids. V lost 6 bases to trimming and J lost 3 bases, with 14 bases between them. In germline, CDR1 is SGHDT, CDR2 YYEEEE. DNA of the CDR3: TGTGCCAGCACTCCGGACAGCCAGACAGATACGCAGTATTTT. Translating it yields CASTPDSQTDTQYF.

As to this clone: The sample has other DNA sequences that encode this CDR3 too. The chain joins TRBV30 to TRBJ1-5; D gene uncertain. The V end was cut by 0 bases, the J end by 4 bases, with 7 bases between. Germline CDR1 and CDR2: GTSNPN and SVGIG (reference sequence). This CDR3 contains 13 residues. CDR3 residues: CAWSVRDNQPQHF. The DNA for the CDR3 is TGTGCCTGGAGTGTACGAGATAATCAGCCCCAGCATTTT.

The genes are TRBV6-1 and TRBJ2-3, with 7 bases identical to TRBD1. Per the germline V gene, CDR1 is MNHNS and CDR2 is SASEGT. This CDR3 has 12 amino acids. V shed 8 bases and J 11 bases; nucleotides not matched to a gene: 10. The DNA of the CDR3 is TGTGCCAGCCGACTGTGGGGGACAGAGCAGTATTTT. Its protein is CASRLWGTEQYF.

This clone has only a few counts. The chain couples TRBV7-2 to TRBJ1-2, with 7 nucleotides matching TRBD1. The CDR3 is 14 amino acids. Losses at the gene ends were 1 base for V and 3 bases for J; bases not matched to a gene: 2. The germline gives CDR1 SGHTA, CDR2 FQGNSA. CDR3 region: CASSLETGDYGYTF. DNA for the CDR3: TGTGCCAGCAGCTTAGAAACAGGGGACTATGGCTACACCTTC.

Details on this clone: The sample holds other DNA sequences that translate to the same CDR3. The chain uses TRBV6-5 and TRBJ2-7; the match to TRBD1 covers 8 bases. Trimming at V came to 6 bases and at J to 1 base, leaving 8 bases not matched to a gene. The CDR3 is 15 residues long. Germline loops: CDR1 MNHEY, CDR2 SVGAGI. CDR3 sequence (DNA): TGTGCCAGCAGCTACGCCGGGACAGGATCCTACGAGCAGTACTTC. Amino acids: CASSYAGTGSYEQYF.

This clone occurred a few times. V is TRBV9 and J is TRBJ2-3; 7 bases are shared with TRBD2. The germline V gene has CDR1 SGDLS and CDR2 YYNGEE. Germline trimming cut 3 bases from V and 3 bases from J; bases unmatched to any gene: 7. This CDR3 has 15 amino acids. For the CDR3, the DNA is TGTGCCAGCAGCGCCCGCCCACTAGCGACAGATACGCAGTATTTT. This sequence encodes CASSARPLATDTQYF.

This clone has just a few counts. This rearrangement joins TRBV4-2 to TRBJ2-1; 9 bases agree with TRBD2. The CDR3 is 15 amino acids. Germline-derived CDR1 and CDR2 are LGHNA and YNFKEQ. Trimming at V came to 3 bases and at J to 7 bases, leaving 7 bases not matched to a gene. CDR3 coding DNA: TGTGCCAGCAGCCACGATAGCGGGAGAGGGAATGAGCAGTTCTTC. Translated, it gives CASSHDSGRGNEQFF.

The chain employs TRBV2 and TRBJ1-5, with 7 bases identical to TRBD1. The germline V gene encodes CDR1 SNHLY and CDR2 FYNNEI. The trim removed 7 bases at V and 4 bases at J, leaving 7 bases unmatched. This CDR3 comprises 14 residues. The CDR3 DNA is TGTGCCAGCACCGCCGGGACAGATAATCAGCCCCAGCATTTT. Residues: CASTAGTDNQPQHF.

The V gene is TRBV7-8, the J gene TRBJ1-2, with D tentatively TRBD1 (6 bases). V shed 1 base and J shed 7 bases, with 16 bases lying between them. The germline V gene encodes CDR1 SGHVS and CDR2 FQNEAQ. This CDR3 region has 15 residues. DNA for the CDR3: TGTGCCAGCAGCTTAGAAGGGGGAACCATCGCTGGCTACACCTTC. Amino acid sequence: CASSLEGGTIAGYTF.

CDR3 in DNA: TGTGCCAGCAGCGGGTATAGGGGGCATCAAGGGGAGACCCAGTACTTC. It translates to CASSGYRGHQGETQYF. The chain recombines TRBV2 with TRBJ2-5, with 7 bases lining up with TRBD1. The CDR3 loop spans 16 amino acids. Germline CDR1 and CDR2: SNHLY and FYNNEI. The junction had 15 bases not matched to a gene; V was cut back by 6 bases and J by 5 bases.

The chain is built from TRBV19 and TRBJ2-1, with D possibly TRBD2 on 5 matching bases. V dropped 4 bases and J dropped 5 bases, with 12 bases sitting between them. CDR1 and CDR2 (germline): LNHDA, SQIVND (reference sequence). CDR3 length: 14 residues. The DNA of the CDR3 is TGTGCCAGTAGTAAACGGCTAGCTAACAATGAGCAGTTCTTC. Translating gives CASSKRLANNEQFF.

The V gene is TRBV19, the J gene TRBJ1-1, with D tentatively TRBD1 (6 bases). Germline CDR1 is LNHDA and CDR2 is SQIVND (reference sequence). Trimming stripped 1 base from V and 5 bases from J, with 11 bases between. The CDR3 spans 14 residues. CDR3 amino acids: CASSIGGGETEAFF. CDR3 nucleotide sequence: TGTGCCAGTAGTATAGGAGGGGGTGAGACTGAAGCTTTCTTT.

The chain has TRBV19 and TRBJ2-1; 8 bases align to TRBD2. CDR3 length: 14 amino acids. Germline trimming cut 9 bases from V and 9 bases from J; bases unmatched to any gene: 13. Per germline, CDR1 LNHDA and CDR2 SQIVND (reference sequence). CDR3 amino acids: CASRGGSKASEQFF. The CDR3 DNA reads as TGTGCCAGCCGGGGGGGTAGCAAGGCTAGTGAGCAGTTCTTC.

The chain uses TRBV5-1 and TRBJ2-5, with 9 bases matching TRBD2. The germline CDR1 and CDR2 sequences are SGHRS and YFSETQ. With V trimmed by 7 bases and J by 3 bases, 13 bases remained unmatched. The CDR3 totals 16 residues. This CDR3 is CASGVPGASGKETQYF. CDR3 DNA sequence: TGCGCCAGCGGCGTTCCGGGGGCTAGCGGGAAAGAGACCCAGTACTTC.

This chain uses TRBV19 with TRBJ2-4; 8 nucleotides align to TRBD1. CDR3 size: 14 residues. Per the germline V gene, CDR1 is LNHDA and CDR2 is SQIVND (reference sequence). V lost 5 bases and J lost 7; bases outside the gene matches: 7. CDR3 residues: CASSPQGASNIQYF. The CDR3 DNA sequence: TGTGCCAGTAGTCCCCAGGGGGCGTCGAACATTCAGTACTTC.

V gene TRBV15 combines with J gene TRBJ2-7; tentative D call: TRBD2 (5 bases). V lost 1 base and J lost 2, with 12 bases in between. The CDR3 spans 15 residues. The germline CDR1 and CDR2 sequences are LNHNV and YYDKDF (reference sequence). The DNA for the CDR3 is TGTGCCACCAGCAGAGGTGCGGGTGGAACCTACGAGCAGTACTTC. Translated, it gives CATSRGAGGTYEQYF.

This clone has just a few counts. J is TRBJ1-1 and V is TRBV11-2, with 7 bases that match TRBD1. The CDR3 extends over 15 amino acids. The germline gives CDR1 SGHAT, CDR2 FQNNGV. Trimming removed 4 bases from V and 4 bases from J; junction bases left unmatched: 9. CDR3 nucleotide sequence: TGTGCCAGCAGCTCCTCCGGGACAGTATCCACTGAAGCTTTCTTT. It codes for CASSSSGTVSTEAFF.

The genes are TRBV4-3 and TRBJ1-2; 8 bases align to TRBD1. The CDR3 totals 15 residues. V was pared by 1 base and J by 4 bases, with 5 bases of the junction left unmatched. Germline values: CDR1 LGHNA, CDR2 YSLEER. The CDR3 reads CASSQVAGTGYGYTF. In nucleotides, the CDR3 is TGCGCCAGCAGCCAAGTAGCCGGGACAGGCTATGGCTACACCTTC.

The rearrangement links TRBV10-3 to TRBJ2-7; 7 bases are shared with TRBD2. Germline V gives CDR1 ENHRY, CDR2 SYGVKD. The J segment lost 0 bases and the V segment lost 5 bases, leaving 1 base of the junction unmatched. This CDR3 has 13 residues. The CDR3 loop reads CAISPSGSYEQYF. In DNA form, the CDR3 reads TGTGCCATCAGTCCTAGCGGCTCCTACGAGCAGTACTTC.

This chain joins TRBV18 and TRBJ1-4; perhaps TRBD1 as D (6 bases). The V gene's germline CDR1 is KGHSH and CDR2 LQKENI. V lost 2 bases and J 1 base, leaving 14 bases between the germline ends. The CDR3 totals 17 residues. CDR3 coding DNA: TGTGCCAGCTCACCAGGGGGCATCATCGGAACTAATGAAAAACTGTTTTTT. Its protein product is CASSPGGIIGTNEKLFF.

The gene calls are TRBV28 and TRBJ1-2; no firm D call. The CDR3 consists of 13 residues. Germline V gene data show CDR1 as MDHEN and CDR2 as SYDVKM. V shed 6 bases and J shed 6 bases, with 14 bases lying between them. Written as DNA, the CDR3 is TGTGCCAGCAGCCCGGTTAGGAGGAATGGCTACACCTTC. Translation gives CASSPVRRNGYTF.

The chain couples TRBV5-3 to TRBJ1-2; a weak D match, TRBD1 (6 bases). TRBV5-3 is an ORF, with its function uncertain. With 1 base removed from V and 4 bases from J, the gap between germline ends came to 8 bases. The CDR3 is made up of 13 amino acids. CDR3 in amino acids: CARSLQGPYGYTF. The CDR3 DNA reads TGTGCCAGAAGCTTGCAGGGGCCCTATGGCTACACCTTC.

The chain joins TRBV2 to TRBJ2-7; D perhaps matches TRBD2 (5 bases). The CDR3 spans 12 residues. The V gene lost 7 bases and the J gene lost 5 bases, with 12 bases spanning the gap. The germline V gene has CDR1 SNHLY and CDR2 FYNNEI. CDR3 residues: CASISGGHEQYF. CDR3 nucleotides: TGTGCCAGCATCAGCGGCGGACACGAGCAGTACTTC.

V is TRBV5-1 and J is TRBJ2-2, with TRBD1 matching over 7 bases. The CDR3 is 16 amino acids. Germline trimming cut 5 bases from V and 4 bases from J; bases unmatched to any gene: 11. CDR1 is SGHRS, CDR2 YFSETQ, per germline. The CDR3 spells CASRISLNRGTGELFF. For the CDR3, the DNA is TGCGCCAGCAGGATCTCGTTAAACAGGGGCACCGGGGAGCTGTTTTTT. The whole variable domain, filled in from reference TRBV5-1 and TRBJ2-2, reads KAGVTQTPRYLIKTRGQQVTLSCSPISGHRSVSWYQQTPGQGLQFLFEYFSETQRNKGNFPGRFSGRQFSNSRSEMNVSTLELGDSALYLCASRISLNRGTGELFFGEGSRLTVL.

The chain is built from TRBV4-1 and TRBJ2-1; a possible D gene is TRBD1 (5 bases). The germline V gene has CDR1 MGHRA and CDR2 YSYEKL. This CDR3 spans 17 amino acids. V was clipped by 2 bases and J by 2 bases, with 16 bases between them. CDR3 amino acids: CASSQLRTRRTYNEQFF. CDR3 coding DNA: TGCGCCAGCAGCCAACTAAGGACAAGGAGAACCTACAATGAGCAGTTCTTC.

With regard to this clone: The CDR3 carries no conserved terminal phenylalanine or tryptophan, so it likely arises from a read error. The V and J genes are TRBV6-5 and TRBJ2-7; D unclear. The CDR3 extends over 13 amino acids. Trimming pared 2 bases from V and 0 bases from J, leaving 5 bases between. Germline CDR1 MNHEY, CDR2 SVGAGI. CDR3 sequence: CASSYGDSYEQYL. CDR3 bases: TGTGCCAGCAGTTACGGGGACTCCTACGAGCAGTACCTC.

The rearrangement uses TRBV30 and TRBJ1-6; TRBD1 agrees at 7 bases. Germline V lookup: CDR1 GTSNPN, CDR2 SVGIG (reference sequence). Trimming took 4 bases from V and 14 from J; bases not matched to a gene: 14. The CDR3 loop spans 14 amino acids. The CDR3: CAWKGTALLGALHF. In DNA, the CDR3 is TGTGCCTGGAAAGGGACAGCCCTTTTGGGAGCCCTCCACTTT.